This T cell receptor beta chain is from a study of cytotoxic CD8 clonotypes in ibrutinib-treated CLL. Study background: Among patients, approximately 25 responded partially and 2 completely; about 14 then stayed remitted and approximately twelve progressed after median around 70 months. General study results and limits: Collection times varied between progressing and sustained-remission patients. Clonality went up at ibrutinib response and then declined back toward baseline at progression.

As input for TCR beta libraries, around 2 micrograms of genomic DNA came from cryopreserved PBMCs. The data were produced by immunoSEQ multiplex PCR, yet TCRdb's version contains in-frame clones alone and is incomplete. This table holds 52,000 or so clones, less than 90% found once. This clone was detected only a few times. Its antigen remains unknown. The TCR originated in a human donor with chronic lymphocytic leukemia. This sample comprised PBMCs, obtained after 24 months of ibrutinib treatment.

The CDR3 DNA follows: TGTGCCAGCAGCTTACTTCAGGGTCGCCACACCGGGGAGCTGTTTTTT. It codes for CASSLLQGRHTGELFF. The V gene is TRBV11-2, the J gene TRBJ2-2, with D possibly TRBD1 on 5 matching bases. Per the germline V gene, CDR1 is SGHAT and CDR2 is FQNNGV. The CDR3 runs to 16 residues. V lost 2 bases to trimming and J lost 3 bases, with 13 bases between them.